The rows below give T cell receptor beta chains drawn from one sample of a study of PD-L1 blockade in urothelial cancer. Clones were read by immunoSEQ multiplex PCR, and TCRdb kept only the in-frame ones, dropping some. The sample includes some 120,000 clones, around 90% of them seen just once. The specimen was PBMCs, collected around atezolizumab (anti-PD-L1) treatment. The receptors shown here come from a man aged 60 to 75 with urothelial cancer. Each CDR3 is given with its conserved first and last residue. The size field is filled for only some rows; it gives once, few, many or a size class.

v_gene: TRBV7-2
abundance: NA
CDR3aa: CASSLYKEQFF

v_gene: TRBV19
abundance: NA
CDR3aa: CASSISGRGETQYF

v_gene: TRBV7-2
abundance: NA
CDR3aa: CASSLEIGQFSGNTIYF

v_gene: TRBV5-4
abundance: NA
CDR3aa: CASSLGQGAAGELFF

v_gene: TRBV7-8
abundance: few
CDR3aa: CASSPSSSFATTYQETQYF

v_gene: TRBV4-1
abundance: NA
CDR3aa: CASSQGTGAGGYTF

v_gene: TRBV28
abundance: NA
CDR3aa: CASSTPGTGELFF

v_gene: TRBV28
abundance: NA
CDR3aa: CASSLMGGSTNEKLFF

v_gene: TRBV7-2
abundance: NA
CDR3aa: CASSFQRADTQYF

v_gene: TRBV7-3
abundance: NA
CDR3aa: CASSLEQGNYEQYF

v_gene: TRBV10-2
abundance: once
CDR3aa: CASSEVGGGGSGANVLTF

v_gene: TRBV30
abundance: NA
CDR3aa: CAWSVASLATDTQYF

v_gene: TRBV9
abundance: NA
CDR3aa: CASSPGVELSYNEQFF

v_gene: TRBV9
abundance: NA
CDR3aa: CASSVAGDPRYGYTF

v_gene: TRBV7-2
abundance: NA
CDR3aa: CASSLAGGSDTQYF

v_gene: TRBV5-1
abundance: NA
CDR3aa: CASSLAAGAGRSDTQYF

v_gene: TRBV4-3
abundance: NA
CDR3aa: CASSQEVVASSYNEQFF

v_gene: TRBV15
abundance: NA
CDR3aa: CATSATATYEQYF

v_gene: TRBV5-1
abundance: NA
CDR3aa: CASRLAGKSTDTQYF

v_gene: TRBV4-1
abundance: NA
CDR3aa: CASSHPQAGVYNEQFF

v_gene: TRBV5-1
abundance: few
CDR3aa: CASSLGQISNEQYF

v_gene: TRBV19
abundance: NA
CDR3aa: CASSPKQGRDEKLFF

v_gene: TRBV7-2
abundance: once
CDR3aa: CASSSPWAEQYF

v_gene: TRBV10-1
abundance: NA
CDR3aa: CASSEDRDYGYTF

v_gene: TRBV5-1
abundance: once
CDR3aa: CASSSDRGLVEQYF

v_gene: TRBV5-1
abundance: once
CDR3aa: CASSLGQGTYNEQFF

v_gene: TRBV5-6
abundance: NA
CDR3aa: CASSKGLAEGAYEQYF

v_gene: TRBV5-8
abundance: NA
CDR3aa: CASSLEGFVRQVIVEAFF

v_gene: TRBV5-1
abundance: NA
CDR3aa: CASSLGTSENLYYEQYF

v_gene: TRBV5-6
abundance: NA
CDR3aa: CASSSTGQTYEQYF

v_gene: TRBV5-6
abundance: NA
CDR3aa: CASSLAGQGLNEQFF

v_gene: TRBV29-1
abundance: NA
CDR3aa: CSVEANSRGRSEQYF

v_gene: TRBV4-2
abundance: NA
CDR3aa: CASSPSGQGTNEKLFF

v_gene: TRBV29-1
abundance: few
CDR3aa: CSVGGFYGYTF

v_gene: TRBV4-2
abundance: medium-sized
CDR3aa: CASSQHAGSNQPQHF

v_gene: TRBV7-9
abundance: NA
CDR3aa: CASSWGARETQYF

v_gene: TRBV5-1
abundance: NA
CDR3aa: CASSPLAGKDYEQYF

v_gene: TRBV7-2
abundance: NA
CDR3aa: CASSFGTSGATGELFF

v_gene: TRBV30
abundance: NA
CDR3aa: CAGTPGQAGGEQYF